The following is a TCR beta chain sequence with its context. Germline-derived CDR1 and CDR2 are LNHDA and SQIVND (reference sequence). Trimming took 5 bases from V and 0 from J; bases not matched to a gene: 5. The CDR3 loop spans 16 amino acids. The data originate from a study of OX40 agonist ivuxolimab in advanced cancers. Here immunoSEQ multiplex PCR was the method, and the copy in TCRdb shows in-frame clones only, minus some. Altogether about 79,000 clones are present, less than 95% being singletons, with the ten largest covering around 10%. The receptor comes from an adult with an advanced solid tumor such as melanoma, head and neck, liver or kidney cancer. V is TRBV19 and J is TRBJ1-5, with TRBD1 matching over 9 bases. The material sequenced was CD4+ or CD8+ T cells sorted from blood, taken in a trial of the OX40 agonist ivuxolimab. CDR3 bases: TGTGCCAGTAGTCCCACAGGGGGCCATAGCAATCAGCCCCAGCATTTT. Its translation is CASSPTGGHSNQPQHF.